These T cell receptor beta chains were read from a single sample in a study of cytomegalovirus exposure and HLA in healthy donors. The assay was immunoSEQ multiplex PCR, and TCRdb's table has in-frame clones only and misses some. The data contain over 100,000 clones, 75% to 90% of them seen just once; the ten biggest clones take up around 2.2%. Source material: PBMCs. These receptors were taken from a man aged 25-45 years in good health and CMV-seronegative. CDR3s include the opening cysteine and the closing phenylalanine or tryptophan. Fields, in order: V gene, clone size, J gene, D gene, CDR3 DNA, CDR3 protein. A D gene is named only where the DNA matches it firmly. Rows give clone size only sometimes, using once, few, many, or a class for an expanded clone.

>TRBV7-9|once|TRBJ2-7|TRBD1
TGTGCCAGCAGCTTAAAGGGGGCTGACGAGCAGTACTTC
CASSLKGADEQYF
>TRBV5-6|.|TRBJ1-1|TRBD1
TGTGCCAGCAGCTCACGGAGGGTTTTGGGGGGACAGCAGAACACTGAAGCTTTCTTT
CASSSRRVLGGQQNTEAFF
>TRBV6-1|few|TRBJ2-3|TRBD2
TGTGCCAGCAGTAAAGAAGGGACTAGCGTCACAGATACGCAGTATTTT
CASSKEGTSVTDTQYF
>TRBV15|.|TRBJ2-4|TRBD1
TGTGCCACCAGCATTGACAGGGTTGGAAACAGTCAGTACTTC
CATSIDRVGNSQYF
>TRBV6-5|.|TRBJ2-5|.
TGTGCCAGCAGTTCTTTGGCGACCCAGTACTTC
CASSSLATQYF
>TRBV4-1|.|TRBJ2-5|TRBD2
TGCGCCAGCAGCCAAGATCGGACTAGCTGGGAGACCCAGTACTTC
CASSQDRTSWETQYF
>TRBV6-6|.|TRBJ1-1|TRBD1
TGTGCCAGCAGCCATGGGACAGAAAACACTGAAGCTTTCTTT
CASSHGTENTEAFF
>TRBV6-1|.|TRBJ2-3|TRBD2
TGTGCCAGCAGTGATCGACTAGCGGGGGGGCCAGATACGCAGTATTTT
CASSDRLAGGPDTQYF
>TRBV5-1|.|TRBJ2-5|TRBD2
TGCGCCAGCAGCTCAGGACTAGCGGGGTCCCAAGAGACCCAGTACTTC
CASSSGLAGSQETQYF
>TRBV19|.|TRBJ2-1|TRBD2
TGTGCCAGTAGTATTGAGGGCCTGGGACTAGCGGGGGTGGGCTCCTACAATGAGCAGTTCTTC
CASSIEGLGLAGVGSYNEQFF
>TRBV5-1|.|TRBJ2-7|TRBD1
TGCGCCAGCAGCTTGGGGAGGGGACAGGGGGCCTACGAGCAGTACTTC
CASSLGRGQGAYEQYF
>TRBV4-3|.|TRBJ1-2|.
TGCGCCAGCAGCCAAGATCGAGGGTTGGATGGCTACACCTTC
CASSQDRGLDGYTF
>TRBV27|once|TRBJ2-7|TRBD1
TGTGCCAGCAGTTCCCTTGGGACAGTTCACGAGCAGTACTTC
CASSSLGTVHEQYF
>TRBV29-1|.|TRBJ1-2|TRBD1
TGCAGCGTTGAAGACTTCCGGGACAGTGACTATGGCTACACCTTC
CSVEDFRDSDYGYTF
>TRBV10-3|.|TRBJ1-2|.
TGTGCCATCAGTGACCCGGGGGGCAGCGGCTACACCTTC
CAISDPGGSGYTF